Presented here are 23 T cell receptor beta chains from one specimen sequenced in a study of cytomegalovirus exposure and HLA in healthy donors. It was with 60 Vbeta and 13 Jbeta primers that the PCR ran. Only in-frame clones appear in the TCRdb table, and some are missing; sequencing was by immunoSEQ multiplex PCR. The table for this sample gives tens of thousands of clones. What was sequenced was PBMCs. These receptor sequences come from a woman in her forties in good health and CMV-seronegative.

CDR3 region: CASRPRGASGSYNEQFF. DNA of the CDR3: TGTGCCAGTAGGCCCCGAGGAGCTAGCGGGTCCTACAATGAGCAGTTCTTC. This sequence joins TRBV19 and TRBJ2-1; TRBD2 aligns across 8 bases. This CDR3 region has 17 residues. The junction had 11 bases not matched to a gene; V was cut back by 6 bases and J by 1 base. Germline V lookup: CDR1 LNHDA, CDR2 SQIVND (reference sequence).

The V gene is TRBV18, the J gene TRBJ1-1; no reliable D call. V dropped 6 bases and J dropped 1 base, with 6 bases sitting between them. This CDR3 has 12 residues. Germline CDR1 and CDR2: KGHSH and LQKENI. The CDR3 is CASSPRNTEAFF. The CDR3 bases are TGTGCCAGCTCCCCTCGGAACACTGAAGCTTTCTTT.

V gene TRBV29-1 combines with J gene TRBJ2-7; 7 bases match TRBD1. The CDR3 runs to 15 residues. Germline trimming cut 2 bases from V and 1 base from J; bases unmatched to any gene: 8. Germline CDR1 is SQVTM and CDR2 is ANQGSEA. CDR3 sequence reads: CSVEIQGRPSYEQYF. DNA of the CDR3: TGCAGCGTTGAAATACAGGGGCGTCCTTCCTACGAGCAGTACTTC.

V is TRBV7-2 and J is TRBJ2-7; D is perhaps TRBD2 (5 bases). The CDR3 is 14 residues long. CDR1 is SGHTA, CDR2 FQGNSA, per germline. V was cut by 1 base and J by 3 bases, with 10 bases left in between. Here the CDR3 DNA reads TGTGCCAGCAGCTTAGTAGCGACCGGCTACGAGCAGTACTTC. This gives the protein CASSLVATGYEQYF.

The chain couples TRBV5-1 to TRBJ2-7; the match to TRBD2 covers 10 bases. In germline, CDR1 is SGHRS, CDR2 YFSETQ. The CDR3 spans 14 residues. V gave up 0 bases and J gave up 5 bases; unmatched junction bases: 2. The CDR3 DNA is TGCGCCAGCAGCTTGGCGGGGACTAGCGACGAGCAGTACTTC. Its translation is CASSLAGTSDEQYF.

V is TRBV5-8 and J is TRBJ2-4, with D unresolved. The CDR3 extends over 16 amino acids. Trimming shortened V by 0 bases and J by 7 bases, and 17 bases separated the two germline ends. The germline CDR1 and CDR2 sequences are SGHTS and YDEGEE. The CDR3 loop reads CASSLGGASHGNIQYF. CDR3 sequence (DNA): TGTGCCAGCAGCTTGGGAGGAGCGAGTCACGGGAACATTCAGTACTTC. Using reference TRBV5-8 and TRBJ2-4 for the parts outside the CDR3, the full variable domain is EAGVTQSPTHLIKTRGQQATLRCSPISGHTSVYWYQQALGLGLQFLLWYDEGEERNRGNFPPRFSGRQFPNYSSELNVNALELEDSALYLCASSLGGASHGNIQYFGAGTRLSVL.

The chain combines TRBV18 with TRBJ2-3; no reliable D call. CDR3 length equals 16 residues. From germline, CDR1 is KGHSH and CDR2 LQKENI. Trimming stripped 3 bases from V and 0 bases from J, with 13 bases between. The CDR3 spells CASSPIYGASTDTQYF. CDR3 sequence (DNA): TGTGCCAGCTCACCTATTTACGGTGCTAGCACAGATACGCAGTATTTT.

The genes are TRBV10-3 and TRBJ1-1; D uncertain. The CDR3 has 15 residues. The germline gives CDR1 ENHRY, CDR2 SYGVKD. V lost 0 bases and J lost 5, with 13 bases in between. The CDR3 loop is CAISESEITGTEAFF. The CDR3 region has the DNA TGTGCCATCAGTGAGTCAGAGATTACGGGGACTGAAGCTTTCTTT.

The chain is built from TRBV9 and TRBJ1-6; possible D gene TRBD1, 5 bases. The CDR3 contains 17 residues. In germline, CDR1 is SGDLS, CDR2 YYNGEE. V shed 0 bases and J shed 7 bases, with 17 bases lying between them. CDR3 residues: CASSVDGGVMGNSPLHF. As DNA, the CDR3 is TGTGCCAGCAGCGTAGATGGAGGGGTTATGGGGAATTCACCCCTCCACTTT.

This chain joins TRBV29-1 and TRBJ1-1; 7 nucleotides align to TRBD1. Germline trimming cut 6 bases from V and 11 bases from J; bases unmatched to any gene: 15. Germline V CDR1 and CDR2: SQVTM, ANQGSEA. The CDR3 consists of 13 residues. Written as DNA, the CDR3 is TGCAGCGTGCATATGGGGGGACAGAGGGAGGCTTTCTTT. Protein product: CSVHMGGQREAFF.

The chain combines TRBV6-6 with TRBJ2-7; 9 bases map to TRBD1. The CDR3 covers 13 residues. Germline values: CDR1 MNHNY, CDR2 SVGAGI (reference sequence). J lost 5 bases, V lost 10 bases, and 9 bases had no gene match. CDR3 DNA: TGTGCCACCCTTCCGGGACAGGGCCACGAGCAGTACTTC. Amino acid sequence: CATLPGQGHEQYF.

The chain has TRBV5-1 and TRBJ2-7; TRBD1 agrees at 9 bases. The CDR3 contains 14 residues. V was pared by 4 bases and J by 9 bases, with 11 bases of the junction left unmatched. Germline CDR1 reads SGHRS; CDR2 reads YFSETQ. CDR3 DNA sequence: TGCGCCAGCAGCCTGACTCGCGGACAGGGGAGGCAGTACTTC. It translates to CASSLTRGQGRQYF.

About this clone itself: This specimen includes other DNA sequences encoding the same CDR3. The rearrangement links TRBV6-5 to TRBJ1-2; 11 bases fit TRBD1. The length of the CDR3 is 16 residues. V trimming: 0 bases; J trimming: 6 bases; junction bases outside the gene matches: 6. Germline lookup yields CDR1 MNHEY and CDR2 SVGAGI. The CDR3 sequence is CASSYSYGQGADGYTF. Written as DNA, the CDR3 is TGTGCCAGCAGTTACTCGTATGGACAGGGGGCTGATGGCTACACCTTC.

The chain uses TRBV6-5 and TRBJ1-5; TRBD1 matches at 9 bases. This CDR3 has 15 residues. Germline-derived CDR1 and CDR2 are MNHEY and SVGAGI. V trimming: 5 bases; J trimming: 3 bases; junction bases outside the gene matches: 5. The DNA of the CDR3 is TGTGCCAGCAGTCCGGGACAGGGACTCAATCAGCCCCAGCATTTT. Translating it yields CASSPGQGLNQPQHF.

The genes are TRBV7-2 and TRBJ2-6; a possible D gene is TRBD1 (5 bases). CDR1 and CDR2 from the germline V gene are SGHTA and FQGNSA. The V gene lost 5 bases and the J gene lost 0 bases, with 14 bases spanning the gap. This CDR3 contains 17 residues. CDR3 in amino acids: CASSVIRVLSGANVLTF. The CDR3 bases are TGTGCCAGCAGCGTAATCAGGGTTCTCTCTGGGGCCAACGTCCTGACTTTC.

This rearrangement joins TRBV9 to TRBJ2-5, with D unclear. V was trimmed by 1 base and J by 1 base, leaving 8 bases between them. The length of the CDR3 is 14 residues. The V gene's germline CDR1 is SGDLS and CDR2 YYNGEE. The DNA of the CDR3 is TGTGCCAGCAGCGTAAGCTCCGTCCAAGAGACCCAGTACTTC. It is translated as CASSVSSVQETQYF. The full variable domain, rest sourced from reference TRBV9 and TRBJ2-5, is DSGVTQTPKHLITATGQRVTLRCSPRSGDLSVYWYQQSLDQGLQFLIQYYNGEERAKGNILERFSAQQFPDLHSELNLSSLELGDSALYFCASSVSSVQETQYFGPGTRLLVL.

This chain joins TRBV29-1 and TRBJ1-1; the match to TRBD1 covers 8 bases. CDR1 is SQVTM and CDR2 is ANQGSEA in the germline V gene. Trimming took 6 bases from V and 4 from J; bases not matched to a gene: 7. The CDR3 consists of 13 residues. The CDR3 DNA reads TGCAGCGTCGCAGGGGGCTGGGGCACTGAAGCTTTCTTT. It encodes CSVAGGWGTEAFF.

The chain is built from TRBV19 and TRBJ2-4; D unclear. Looked up from germline, CDR1 is LNHDA and CDR2 is SQIVND (reference sequence). The CDR3 has 13 residues. V dropped 5 bases and J dropped 5 bases, with 10 bases sitting between them. The CDR3 nucleotides read TGTGCCAGTAGTTATCGGGTTCAAAACATTCAGTACTTC. It yields the protein CASSYRVQNIQYF. Supplemented by reference TRBV19 and TRBJ2-4, the full variable domain reads DGGITQSPKYLFRKEGQNVTLSCEQNLNHDAMYWYRQDPGQGLRLIYYSQIVNDFQKGDIAEGYSVSREKKESFPLTVTSAQKNPTAFYLCASSYRVQNIQYFGAGTRLSVL.

The chain combines TRBV5-1 with TRBJ2-5; 9 bases are a match to TRBD2. Germline V gives CDR1 SGHRS, CDR2 YFSETQ. V lost 1 base to trimming and J lost 4 bases; unmatched junction nucleotides: 2. The length of the CDR3 is 14 residues. For the CDR3, the DNA is TGCGCCAGCAGCTTGCTAGCGGGACCAGAGACCCAGTACTTC. Protein sequence: CASSLLAGPETQYF.

The chain couples TRBV6-1 to TRBJ2-7; D is uncertain. Trimming took 3 bases from V and 3 from J, leaving 18 bases between them. From germline, CDR1 is MNHNS and CDR2 SASEGT. CDR3 length: 16 residues. The CDR3 reads CASSEIVAGSLYEQYF. The CDR3 DNA follows: TGTGCCAGCAGTGAGATTGTCGCAGGATCCCTCTACGAGCAGTACTTC.

The chain joins TRBV7-9 to TRBJ2-7, with no clear D. The CDR3 covers 12 residues. The V gene lost 4 bases and the J gene lost 1 base, with 5 bases spanning the gap. CDR1 SEHNR and CDR2 FQNEAQ come from the germline V gene (reference sequence). CDR3 amino acids: CASSYSSYEQYF. For the CDR3, the DNA is TGTGCCAGCAGCTACAGTTCCTACGAGCAGTACTTC.

V is TRBV9 and J is TRBJ2-1, with D possibly TRBD2 on 6 matching bases. CDR1 is SGDLS and CDR2 is YYNGEE in the germline V gene. V gave up 3 bases and J gave up 2 bases, with 12 bases separating them. CDR3 length: 15 residues. The CDR3 bases are TGTGCCAGCAGCGAGGACGGGAGTCCCTACAATGAGCAGTTCTTC. Its translation is CASSEDGSPYNEQFF.

CDR3 bases: TGTGCCAGCAGCGCCAATGGACTAGCGGGGTCCTACGAGCAGTACTTC. It yields the protein CASSANGLAGSYEQYF. The rearrangement uses TRBV9 and TRBJ2-7; 12 nucleotides agree with TRBD2. The J segment lost 1 base and the V segment lost 3 bases, leaving 5 bases of the junction unmatched. The CDR3 length is 16 residues. Germline values: CDR1 SGDLS, CDR2 YYNGEE. Filled out from reference TRBV9 and TRBJ2-7, the complete variable domain reads DSGVTQTPKHLITATGQRVTLRCSPRSGDLSVYWYQQSLDQGLQFLIQYYNGEERAKGNILERFSAQQFPDLHSELNLSSLELGDSALYFCASSANGLAGSYEQYFGPGTRLTVT.